This T cell receptor (beta chain) was recovered during a study of blood T cell repertoires in COVID-19 (dated by TCRdb to 2019 to 2021). Context from the whole study: The collaborator samples originated in the United States, Italy and Spain and spanned the acute and convalescent phases of COVID-19. The material from the prospective study consisted of cDNA or gDNA derived from T cells, B-cell-depleted T cells, or PBMCs. Deeply sampled blood TCRbeta repertoires from subjects exposed to, actively infected with, or recovered from COVID-19 were included in the dataset. The repertoires were released in a freely available public database meant as a resource for research on the immune response to SARS-CoV-2. Samples came from the ongoing ImmuneRACE study (first 160 participants) plus 1,254 subjects from 6 global collaborators. Nearly every sample came with metadata listing a de-identified subject ID, COVID-19 status, age in years and sex. Where available, HLA class I and class II types were taken from metadata supplied by the sample provider and were not determined by assay-based typing.

The investigation overall reported the following: Clinical and demographic metadata were provided uncurated, with the amount varying by source and participant.

The immunoSEQ Assay, a bias-controlled multiplex PCR, was used to amplify TCRbeta CDR3 regions from genomic DNA. Regarding the original processing steps: The number of nucleated cells in each sample was estimated from the amplification of reference gene primers within the assay. To quantify the absolute abundance of each unique TCRbeta CDR3 rearrangement, sequence reads were collapsed and filtered. For each sample, productive Simpson clonality was calculated as the square root of Simpson's diversity index over productive rearrangements. What TCRdb holds here is the immuneACCESS table cut down to in-frame rearrangements. Part of the clones is not present; checked against another copy, under half of the missing clones reflect an unresolved V gene, and the others are unexplained. The V and J calls and clone size were taken over from that table, and D and trimming were inferred from the DNA. The sample includes more than 450,000 clones, with roughly 87% observed a single time. The ten largest clones add up to roughly 0.7% of the sample.

Relative to germline, V is 5 bases shorter and J is 5 bases shorter, with 6 bases between their ends. Including cysteine and phenylalanine, the CDR3 has 11 amino acids. This entry keeps only the CDR3 DNA: 33 bases, framed from base 1. CDR1 SGHAT and CDR2 FQNNGV are derived from the germline V gene. Participants in the prospective study were aged about 18 to 90 years, lived in about two dozen United States geographic areas, and enrolled through a virtual design. In the prospective study, participants were assigned to cohorts based on the clinical history participants reported in a screening survey and a study questionnaire. ImmuneRACE Cohort 3 recovered participants were defined by two consecutive negative NP/OP PCR tests, healthcare professional clearance, or symptom resolution. Each participant in the prospective study had whole blood, serum and a nasopharyngeal or oropharyngeal swab collected by mobile phlebotomists. Prospective study participants could optionally give additional blood draws and questionnaires over an approximately 2-month period. Before DNA extraction, blood samples from the prospective study were shipped at room temperature or frozen.

On this clone itself: Its antigen specificity is not known. One base away there is no much larger clone; base qualities are not given. Distinct nucleotide sequences in the sample also encode this CDR3.

The receptor comes from a woman aged 18-29 years who had recovered from COVID-19. The chain employs TRBV11-2 and TRBJ1-1; the D gene is possibly TRBD1, with 6 bases matching. Input material: PBMCs or T cells enriched from blood (not recorded which). CDR3 sequence: CASSRGTEAFF. The nucleotide sequence reads as follows: TGTGCCAGCAGCAGGGGGACTGAAGCTTTCTTT.